Presented here are 30 T cell receptor beta chains from one specimen sequenced in a study of blood T cells in healthy people across ages. The authors ran a second PCR of 7 to 11 cycles using a sample-barcoded 5' primer and a J-beta primer mix. From the 5' RACE reads, TCRdb called clonotypes with MiXCR, one entry per CDR3 protein. The table lists about 1.5 million distinct CDR3 sequences, approximately 38% of them singletons. Sequenced material: blood. These receptors all stem from a young woman in good health.

The count of this clonotype is one. The rearrangement uses TRBV27 and TRBJ2-1; D is tentatively TRBD1 or TRBD2 (6 bases each). V gave up 0 bases and J gave up 2 bases, with 11 bases separating them. Germline values: CDR1 MNHEY, CDR2 SMNVEV (reference sequence). This CDR3 contains 16 residues. The CDR3 bases are TGTGCCAGCAGTTTATCTGGGGGGCTGACCTACAATGAGCAGTTCTTC. This translates into CASSLSGGLTYNEQFF.

J is TRBJ2-3 and V is TRBV10-3, with D perhaps matching TRBD1 or TRBD2 (5 bases each). The CDR3 consists of 16 residues. Trimming removed 2 bases from V and 0 bases from J, with 12 bases in between. CDR1 is ENHRY, CDR2 SYGVKD, per germline. CDR3 loop: CAISEVDGGSTDTQYF. As DNA, the CDR3 is TGTGCCATCAGTGAGGTGGATGGGGGTAGCACAGATACGCAGTATTTT.

This clonotype was seen a handful of times. The V call is TRBV20-1, the J call TRBJ2-1; 9 bases fit TRBD2. Germline CDR1 reads DFQATT; CDR2 reads SNEGSKA (reference sequence). This CDR3 contains 15 residues. Trimming cost V 4 bases and J 7 bases; bases outside gene matches: 11. The CDR3 region has the DNA TGCAGTGCTAATGAAGGCGGGAGGGGGTTGAATGAGCAGTTCTTC. Amino acids: CSANEGGRGLNEQFF.

The genes are TRBV14 and TRBJ2-3; a possible D gene is TRBD1 (6 bases). CDR1 and CDR2 (germline): SGHDN, FVKESK. Trimming removed 5 bases at V and 3 bases at J, with 9 bases between. The CDR3 length is 13 residues. The CDR3 DNA sequence: TGTGCCAGCAGCGACGGACAGACAGATACGCAGTATTTT. Encoded protein: CASSDGQTDTQYF.

This clonotype was counted a few times. V usage is TRBV9 and J usage is TRBJ1-2; no reliable D call. Germline lookup yields CDR1 SGDLS and CDR2 YYNGEE. The V end lost 1 base, the J end lost 0 bases, and 4 bases lay between the germline ends. The CDR3 has 13 amino acids. CDR3 loop: CASSVLTNYGYTF. CDR3 DNA sequence: TGTGCCAGCAGCGTACTGACTAACTATGGCTACACCTTC.

V is TRBV6-1 and J is TRBJ2-4; the match to TRBD2 covers 8 bases. The germline gives CDR1 MNHNS, CDR2 SASEGT. CDR3 length equals 17 residues. V shed 1 base, J shed 1 base, and the junction held 6 bases outside the gene matches. The DNA of the CDR3 is TGTGCCAGCAGTGAAGGACTAGCGTCCCTTGCCAAAAACATTCAGTACTTC. This gives the protein CASSEGLASLAKNIQYF.

This clonotype was observed many times. The genes are TRBV7-2 and TRBJ2-5, with 14 bases lining up with TRBD2. V trimming: 5 bases; J trimming: 4 bases; junction bases outside the gene matches: 3. CDR1 is SGHTA and CDR2 is FQGNSA in the germline V gene. This CDR3 comprises 15 residues. CDR3 protein: CASSLGLAGAETQYF. The CDR3 bases are TGTGCCAGCAGCCTGGGACTAGCGGGAGCAGAGACCCAGTACTTC.

This clonotype was recorded a few times. The rearrangement links TRBV5-1 to TRBJ1-3; D is unclear. In germline, CDR1 is SGHRS, CDR2 YFSETQ. V lost 4 bases and J lost 0, with 8 bases in between. This CDR3 has 14 amino acids. The CDR3 DNA sequence: TGCGCCAGCAGCCCCGACAACTCTGGAAACACCATATATTTT. Its translation: CASSPDNSGNTIYF. Together with reference TRBV5-1 and TRBJ1-3, the CDR3 gives the full variable domain: KAGVTQTPRYLIKTRGQQVTLSCSPISGHRSVSWYQQTPGQGLQFLFEYFSETQRNKGNFPGRFSGRQFSNSRSEMNVSTLELGDSALYLCASSPDNSGNTIYFGEGSWLTVV.

This rearrangement joins TRBV4-3 to TRBJ2-5; D is perhaps TRBD2 (5 bases). The V gene's germline CDR1 is LGHNA and CDR2 YSLEER. V lost 2 bases to trimming and J lost 11 bases, with 15 bases between them. The CDR3 runs 13 residues. The CDR3 sequence is CASSQLAFNEQYF. CDR3 nucleotides: TGCGCCAGCAGCCAATTAGCGTTTAATGAGCAGTACTTC.

Only a few counts were recorded for this clonotype. The chain is built from TRBV28 and TRBJ1-2, with D uncertain. This CDR3 region has 13 residues. V was shortened by 6 bases and J by 6 bases, with 14 bases between the two germline ends. From germline, CDR1 is MDHEN and CDR2 SYDVKM. The CDR3 spells CASSPGLENGYTF. The CDR3 nucleotides are TGTGCCAGCAGCCCAGGACTCGAGAATGGCTACACCTTC.

The V call is TRBV7-2, the J call TRBJ2-5, with 15 bases matching TRBD2. Near its end, the DNA agrees better with TRBJ2-7, so the J call may be wrong. The CDR3 runs 15 residues. From germline, CDR1 is SGHTA and CDR2 FQGNSA. CDR3 sequence: CASSRGLAGGYEQYF. CDR3 sequence (DNA): TGTGCCAGCAGCAGGGGACTAGCGGGGGGATACGAGCAGTACTTC.

This clonotype was found a few times. The chain links TRBV6-5 to TRBJ2-1; TRBD2 matches at 8 bases. V lost 8 bases, J lost 2 bases, and 5 bases stayed unmatched. The CDR3 runs to 14 residues. The germline V gene has CDR1 MNHEY and CDR2 SVGAGI. For the CDR3, the DNA is TGTGCCAGCGGACGGCGGGGGGCCTACAATGAGCAGTTCTTC. Its translation: CASGRRGAYNEQFF.

The chain carries TRBV28 and TRBJ2-5; no firm D call. V was trimmed by 6 bases and J by 2 bases, leaving 19 bases between them. The CDR3 has 16 amino acids. The germline CDR1 and CDR2 sequences are MDHEN and SYDVKM. CDR3 coding DNA: TGTGCCAGCAGACTTACAGCCCTCTCACAACAAGAGACCCAGTACTTC. Translating gives CASRLTALSQQETQYF.

This chain links TRBV20-1 with TRBJ2-1; D ambiguous. Germline V gene data show CDR1 as DFQATT and CDR2 as SNEGSKA (reference sequence). V shed 0 bases and J shed 7 bases, with 10 bases lying between them. The CDR3 consists of 13 residues. The CDR3 spells CSARDPVKNEQFF. The DNA for the CDR3 is TGCAGTGCTAGAGATCCCGTGAAAAATGAGCAGTTCTTC.

This chain links TRBV20-1 with TRBJ1-2, with D tentatively TRBD1 (6 bases). This CDR3 has 13 amino acids. The ends were cut back, 3 bases at V and 4 bases at J, with 12 bases in the middle. Germline CDR1 and CDR2: DFQATT and SNEGSKA (reference sequence). CDR3 nucleotide sequence: TGCAGTGCTAGTCCCCCAGGGGCCTATGGCTACACCTTC. This encodes CSASPPGAYGYTF.

The rearrangement joins TRBV28 to TRBJ1-2; maybe TRBD1 (5 bases). This CDR3 is 15 amino acids long. Trimming shortened V by 4 bases and J by 13 bases, and 25 bases separated the two germline ends. The germline CDR1 and CDR2 sequences are MDHEN and SYDVKM. The CDR3 loop is CASSYGGRPDVSCTF. As DNA, the CDR3 is TGTGCCAGCAGTTACGGGGGACGGCCTGATGTTAGCTGCACCTTC.

CDR3 DNA sequence: TGCAGTGCTAGAGAGGGACAGATGAACACTGAAGCTTTCTTT. Encoded protein: CSAREGQMNTEAFF. The J gene is TRBJ1-1, the V gene TRBV20-1; 7 bases are a match to TRBD1. V was pared by 0 bases and J by 0 bases, with 1 base of the junction left unmatched. Per germline, CDR1 DFQATT and CDR2 SNEGSKA (reference sequence). This CDR3 spans 14 amino acids.

This clonotype was detected ten times or more. CDR3 protein: CASKGDKNIQYF. As DNA, the CDR3 is TGTGCCAGCAAGGGGGACAAAAACATTCAGTACTTC. V and J are TRBV9 and TRBJ2-4; tentative D call: TRBD1 (6 bases). CDR1 SGDLS and CDR2 YYNGEE come from the germline V gene. The V end was cut by 6 bases, the J end by 3 bases, with 7 bases between. The CDR3 totals 12 residues.

This clonotype has only a few counts. The chain uses TRBV12-3 or TRBV12-4 and TRBJ2-7; 8 nucleotides line up with TRBD2. The CDR3 is 15 residues long. The ends lost 6 bases at V and 0 bases at J; junction bases unmatched: 7. In DNA form, the CDR3 reads TGTGCCAGCAGCGATAGCGGGGTAAGCTCCTACGAGCAGTACTTC. Protein product: CASSDSGVSSYEQYF.

This clonotype has only a few counts. This chain connects TRBV7-2 to TRBJ2-1; 8 bases line up with TRBD2. Germline V lookup: CDR1 SGHTA, CDR2 FQGNSA. The CDR3 is 16 amino acids. Trimming removed 1 base from V and 10 bases from J; junction bases left unmatched: 12. CDR3 loop: CASSLVGTRGVGEQFF. As DNA, the CDR3 is TGTGCCAGCAGCTTAGTAGGGACTAGGGGGGTTGGAGAGCAGTTCTTC.

This sequence joins TRBV7-2 and TRBJ2-1, with 14 nucleotides matching TRBD2. The CDR3 covers 14 residues. In germline, CDR1 is SGHTA, CDR2 FQGNSA. Trimming cost V 5 bases and J 7 bases; bases outside gene matches: 1. The DNA for the CDR3 is TGTGCCAGCAGCCGGACTAGCGGGAGGAATGAGCAGTTCTTC. Translating gives CASSRTSGRNEQFF.

This chain joins TRBV29-1 and TRBJ1-2; possibly TRBD1 for D (5 bases). V lost 1 base and J lost 0, with 15 bases in between. From germline, CDR1 is SQVTM and CDR2 ANQGSEA. This CDR3 contains 16 residues. CDR3 in amino acids: CSVEGGKGKTNYGYTF. The CDR3 region has the DNA TGCAGCGTTGAAGGGGGAAAGGGGAAAACTAACTATGGCTACACCTTC. The whole variable domain, remainder taken from reference TRBV29-1 and TRBJ1-2, is SAVISQKPSRDICQRGTSLTIQCQVDSQVTMMFWYRQQPGQSLTLIATANQGSEATYESGFVIDKFPISRPNLTFSTLTVSNMSPEDSSIYLCSVEGGKGKTNYGYTFGSGTRLTVV.

The J gene is TRBJ2-5, the V gene TRBV25-1; tentative D call: TRBD1 (6 bases). The CDR3 sequence is 13 residues long. CDR1 is MGHDK and CDR2 is SYGVNS in the germline V gene. The V gene lost 2 bases and the J gene lost 4 bases, with 8 bases spanning the gap. CDR3 DNA sequence: TGTGCCAGCAGTGAACAGGGGCGAGAGACCCAGTACTTC. It specifies CASSEQGRETQYF.

This clonotype was detected only a few times. This chain uses TRBV20-1 with TRBJ1-2; unclear D gene. V lost 3 bases, J lost 6 bases, and 11 bases lay in between. Germline CDR1 DFQATT, CDR2 SNEGSKA (reference sequence). The CDR3 is 12 amino acids. The chain's CDR3 is CSARWMENGYTF. The CDR3 bases are TGCAGTGCTAGGTGGATGGAGAATGGCTACACCTTC.

The chain combines TRBV10-3 with TRBJ2-1; TRBD2 agrees at 7 bases. The J call may be wrong; the DNA end is better matched by TRBJ2-7. The germline V gene has CDR1 ENHRY and CDR2 SYGVKD. The CDR3 sequence is 15 residues long. The CDR3 loop reads CAISEGGSSYNEQYF. As DNA, the CDR3 is TGTGCCATCAGCGAGGGCGGGAGCTCCTACAATGAGCAGTACTTC.

A single count supports this clonotype. The chain joins TRBV14 to TRBJ2-3; 9 bases line up with TRBD2. CDR3 length: 16 residues. CDR1 is SGHDN, CDR2 FVKESK, per germline. Trimming at V came to 1 base and at J to 1 base, leaving 3 bases not matched to a gene. The CDR3 region is CASSQGTSARTDTQYF. In nucleotides, the CDR3 is TGTGCCAGCAGCCAAGGGACTAGCGCACGCACAGATACGCAGTATTTT.

This chain joins TRBV6-6 and TRBJ2-3; 10 bases fit TRBD2. Unmatched junction bases numbered 5, after V lost 3 bases and J lost 2 bases. CDR1 and CDR2 from the germline V gene are MNHNY and SVGAGI (reference sequence). This CDR3 is built from 16 residues. The CDR3 here is CASSYGSGRPTDTQYF. CDR3 sequence (DNA): TGTGCCAGCAGTTATGGTAGCGGGAGGCCCACAGATACGCAGTATTTT.

Remarks on this clonotype: A much larger clone is a single base away; this may be a read error. This chain joins TRBV5-1 and TRBJ1-2; D unclear. This CDR3 has 14 amino acids. The germline V gene encodes CDR1 SGHRS and CDR2 YFSETQ. Trimming pared 4 bases from V and 3 bases from J, leaving 13 bases between. The CDR3 is CASSVEARHYGYTF. The CDR3 nucleotides are TGCGCCAGCAGCGTGGAGGCACGACACTATGGCTACACCTTC.

This clonotype was observed a few times. V and J are TRBV4-1 and TRBJ1-4; D is unclear. The CDR3 consists of 16 residues. The germline V gene encodes CDR1 MGHRA and CDR2 YSYEKL. The ends were cut back, 5 bases at V and 0 bases at J, with 13 bases in the middle. The CDR3 region has the DNA TGCGCCAGCAGCTCCGAACACGGTTCAACTAATGAAAAACTGTTTTTT. This encodes CASSSEHGSTNEKLFF.

The chain is built from TRBV29-1 and TRBJ1-5, with no clear D. The ends were cut back, 4 bases at V and 9 bases at J, with 19 bases in the middle. This CDR3 has 14 residues. Germline CDR1 and CDR2: SQVTM and ANQGSEA. The CDR3 DNA sequence: TGCAGCGTTGGGGAGATCGGGGAGGGTGGGCCCCAGCATTTT. This codes for CSVGEIGEGGPQHF.